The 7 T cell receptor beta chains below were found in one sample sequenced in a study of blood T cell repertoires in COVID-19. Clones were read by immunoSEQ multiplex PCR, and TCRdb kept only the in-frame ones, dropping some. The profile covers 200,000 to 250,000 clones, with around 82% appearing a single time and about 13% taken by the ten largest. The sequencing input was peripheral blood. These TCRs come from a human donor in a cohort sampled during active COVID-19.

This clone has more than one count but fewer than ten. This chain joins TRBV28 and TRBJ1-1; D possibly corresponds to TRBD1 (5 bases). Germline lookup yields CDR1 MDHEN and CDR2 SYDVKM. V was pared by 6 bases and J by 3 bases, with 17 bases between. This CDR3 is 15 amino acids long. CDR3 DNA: TGTGCCAGCAGCCTTTACGGGGGGGTGGACACTGAAGCTTTCTTT. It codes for CASSLYGGVDTEAFF.

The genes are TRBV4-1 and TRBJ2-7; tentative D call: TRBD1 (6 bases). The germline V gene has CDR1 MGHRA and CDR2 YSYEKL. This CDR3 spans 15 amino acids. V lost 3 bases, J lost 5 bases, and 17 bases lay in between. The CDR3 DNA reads TGCGCCAGCAGCCAGTCCCCTTACAGGGCCCACGAGCAGTACTTC. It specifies CASSQSPYRAHEQYF.

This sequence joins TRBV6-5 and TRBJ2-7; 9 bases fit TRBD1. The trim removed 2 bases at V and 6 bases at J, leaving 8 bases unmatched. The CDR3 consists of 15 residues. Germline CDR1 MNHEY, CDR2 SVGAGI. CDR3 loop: CASSYKGQGGGEQYF. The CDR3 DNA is TGTGCCAGCAGTTACAAGGGACAGGGAGGCGGCGAGCAGTACTTC.

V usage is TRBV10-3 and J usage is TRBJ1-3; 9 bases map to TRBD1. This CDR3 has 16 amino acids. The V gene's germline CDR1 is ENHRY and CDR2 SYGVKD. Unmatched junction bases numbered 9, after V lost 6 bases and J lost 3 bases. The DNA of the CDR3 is TGTGCCATCAGGCCCCCGGGACAGGGTGTTGGAAACACCATATATTTT. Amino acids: CAIRPPGQGVGNTIYF.

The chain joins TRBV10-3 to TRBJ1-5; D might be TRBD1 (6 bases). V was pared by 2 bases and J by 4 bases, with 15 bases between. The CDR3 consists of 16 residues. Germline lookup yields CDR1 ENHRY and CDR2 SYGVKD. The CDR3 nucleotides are TGTGCCATCAGTGAGACCACAGGGTTTGGTAATCAGCCCCAGCATTTT. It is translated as CAISETTGFGNQPQHF.

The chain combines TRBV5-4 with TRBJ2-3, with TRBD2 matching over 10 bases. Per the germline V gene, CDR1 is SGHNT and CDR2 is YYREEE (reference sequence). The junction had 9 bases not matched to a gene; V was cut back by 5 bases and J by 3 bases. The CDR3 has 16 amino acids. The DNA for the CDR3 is TGTGCCAGCAGTTTGCATAGCGGGGGGCCTACAGATACGCAGTATTTT. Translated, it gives CASSLHSGGPTDTQYF.

CDR3 amino acids: CASSLGASEAFF. CDR3 DNA: TGTGCCAGCAGCTTGGGGGCCTCTGAAGCTTTCTTT. The chain employs TRBV5-4 and TRBJ1-1; D gene uncertain. The CDR3 has 12 residues. Germline V gene data show CDR1 as SGHNT and CDR2 as YYREEE (reference sequence). V lost 0 bases, J lost 6 bases, and 6 bases lay in between. The full variable domain, its missing parts supplied by reference TRBV5-4 and TRBJ1-1, is ETGVTQSPTHLIKTRGQQVTLRCSSQSGHNTVSWYQQALGQGPQFIFQYYREEENGRGNFPPRFSGLQFPNYSSELNVNALELDDSALYLCASSLGASEAFFGQGTRLTVV.